The rows below give T cell receptor beta chains drawn from one sample of a study of blood T cell repertoires in COVID-19. Repertoires were generated with immunoSEQ multiplex PCR, while TCRdb's copy carries only in-frame clones and drops some. This sample has 100,000 to 150,000 clones; approximately 81% occur once, and the top ten carry 3.8%. The sample consisted of peripheral blood. Receptors were obtained from a woman between 45 and 60 years old with acute or convalescent COVID-19. The CDR3 runs from the conserved cysteine through the conserved F or W. Each record gives: V gene, J gene, D gene, CDR3 length, clone size, CDR3 DNA, CDR3 protein. D genes are given only for firm matches. Size tells how often a clone was seen (once, few, many) or the class of an expanded clone, and some rows leave it out.

V gene: TRBV5-4
J gene: TRBJ2-5
D gene: -
CDR3 length: 14
clone size: -
CDR3 DNA: TGTGCCAGCAGCGTCGGACTCGGGGGAGAGACCCAGTACTTC
CDR3 protein: CASSVGLGGETQYF

V gene: TRBV11-2
J gene: TRBJ2-2
D gene: TRBD2
CDR3 length: 16
clone size: -
CDR3 DNA: TGTGCCAGCAGCCCTCAAGGGAGCGGGGGGACCGGGGAGCTGTTTTTT
CDR3 protein: CASSPQGSGGTGELFF

V gene: TRBV11-3
J gene: TRBJ1-1
D gene: -
CDR3 length: 14
clone size: few
CDR3 DNA: TGTGCCAGCAGCCTTACCCGGGATCATACTGAAGCTTTCTTT
CDR3 protein: CASSLTRDHTEAFF

V gene: TRBV3-1/TRBV3-2
J gene: TRBJ1-3
D gene: -
CDR3 length: 15
clone size: -
CDR3 DNA: TGTGCCAGCAGCCAGAGTCTGGGGCGTGGAAACACCATATATTTT
CDR3 protein: CASSQSLGRGNTIYF

V gene: TRBV6-5
J gene: TRBJ1-3
D gene: -
CDR3 length: 14
clone size: -
CDR3 DNA: TGTGCCAGCAGCCACGGGGGACCTGGAAACACCATATATTTT
CDR3 protein: CASSHGGPGNTIYF

V gene: TRBV12-1
J gene: TRBJ2-5
D gene: -
CDR3 length: 14
clone size: -
CDR3 DNA: TGTGCCAGCAGCTTTGGACAAATTCAAGAGACCCAGTACTTC
CDR3 protein: CASSFGQIQETQYF

V gene: TRBV11-3
J gene: TRBJ2-3
D gene: -
CDR3 length: 12
clone size: -
CDR3 DNA: TGTGCCAGCAGCGCCCAGTCAGATACGCAGTATTTT
CDR3 protein: CASSAQSDTQYF

V gene: TRBV19
J gene: TRBJ1-1
D gene: TRBD1
CDR3 length: 14
clone size: -
CDR3 DNA: TGTGCCAGTAGTACCGGGACAGGCAACACTGAAGCTTTCTTT
CDR3 protein: CASSTGTGNTEAFF

V gene: TRBV14
J gene: TRBJ2-7
D gene: -
CDR3 length: 14
clone size: -
CDR3 DNA: TGTGCCAGCAGCCAATTGGCAGGGGAACACGAGCAGTACTTC
CDR3 protein: CASSQLAGEHEQYF

V gene: TRBV6-1
J gene: TRBJ1-2
D gene: -
CDR3 length: 14
clone size: -
CDR3 DNA: TGTGCCAGCAGTGACAGGGCGGGGAGGTATGGCTACACCTTC
CDR3 protein: CASSDRAGRYGYTF

V gene: TRBV19
J gene: TRBJ2-2
D gene: TRBD2
CDR3 length: 17
clone size: -
CDR3 DNA: TGTGCCAGTAGTATAAGAGGGACTAGCGGGAGAGTCGGGGAGCTGTTTTTT
CDR3 protein: CASSIRGTSGRVGELFF

V gene: TRBV28
J gene: TRBJ1-6
D gene: -
CDR3 length: 13
clone size: -
CDR3 DNA: TGTGCCCTCGGGGCGGGAAGGGATTCACCCCTCCACTTT
CDR3 protein: CALGAGRDSPLHF

V gene: TRBV5-1
J gene: TRBJ2-2
D gene: -
CDR3 length: 14
clone size: -
CDR3 DNA: TGCGCCAGCAGCATGACAGGGAACACCGGGGAGCTGTTTTTT
CDR3 protein: CASSMTGNTGELFF

V gene: TRBV4-2
J gene: TRBJ1-3
D gene: TRBD1
CDR3 length: 17
clone size: -
CDR3 DNA: TGTGCCAACAGCCAAGATGGGACAGTCTCCTCTGGAAACACCATATATTTT
CDR3 protein: CANSQDGTVSSGNTIYF

V gene: TRBV7-9
J gene: TRBJ1-1
D gene: -
CDR3 length: 14
clone size: -
CDR3 DNA: TGTGCCACTACGAAACAGGGCCTGGGCACTGAAGCTTTCTTT
CDR3 protein: CATTKQGLGTEAFF

V gene: TRBV19
J gene: TRBJ1-1
D gene: -
CDR3 length: 14
clone size: -
CDR3 DNA: TGTGCCAGTAGAACTCAAGAATCGAACACTGAAGCTTTCTTT
CDR3 protein: CASRTQESNTEAFF

V gene: TRBV11-3
J gene: TRBJ2-2
D gene: TRBD2
CDR3 length: 15
clone size: -
CDR3 DNA: TGTGCCAGCAGCTTTCGGGGGGAGGCGGTAGGGGAGCTGTTTTTT
CDR3 protein: CASSFRGEAVGELFF

V gene: TRBV20-1
J gene: TRBJ1-1
D gene: -
CDR3 length: 11
clone size: -
CDR3 DNA: TGCAGTGTTCAGGGATTCACTGAAGCTTTCTTT
CDR3 protein: CSVQGFTEAFF

V gene: TRBV6-6
J gene: TRBJ1-2
D gene: -
CDR3 length: 11
clone size: few
CDR3 DNA: TGTGCCGGCCACAGTGGCGGGGGCTACACCTTC
CDR3 protein: CAGHSGGGYTF

V gene: TRBV28
J gene: TRBJ2-7
D gene: TRBD1
CDR3 length: 12
clone size: once
CDR3 DNA: TGTGCCAGCAGGACAGGGACGGGCGAGCAGTACTTC
CDR3 protein: CASRTGTGEQYF

V gene: TRBV3-1/TRBV3-2
J gene: TRBJ1-2
D gene: -
CDR3 length: 13
clone size: -
CDR3 DNA: TGTGCCAGCAGCCAACATGGCTCCCCGGGCTACACCTTC
CDR3 protein: CASSQHGSPGYTF

V gene: TRBV1
J gene: TRBJ1-6
D gene: -
CDR3 length: 15
clone size: -
CDR3 DNA: TGCACCAGCAGCCATTTAACGACAGGGGATTCACCCCTCCACTTT
CDR3 protein: CTSSHLTTGDSPLHF

V gene: TRBV9
J gene: TRBJ2-1
D gene: -
CDR3 length: 14
clone size: -
CDR3 DNA: TGTGCCAGCAGCGTAGCTTCCGGTTATAATGAGCAGTTCTTC
CDR3 protein: CASSVASGYNEQFF

V gene: TRBV11-1
J gene: TRBJ2-7
D gene: TRBD2
CDR3 length: 15
clone size: -
CDR3 DNA: TGTGCCAGCAGCTTAGAGGACGGGAGGGCCTACGAGCAGTACTTC
CDR3 protein: CASSLEDGRAYEQYF

V gene: TRBV11-2
J gene: TRBJ2-3
D gene: -
CDR3 length: 14
clone size: -
CDR3 DNA: TGTGCCAGCAGCTTAGTCGCGGGTACAGATACGCAGTATTTT
CDR3 protein: CASSLVAGTDTQYF